The 13 T cell receptor beta chains listed next were all sequenced from one sample in a study of PD-1 blockade in classical Hodgkin lymphoma. All the patients suffered relapse after autologous stem cell transplantation, and brentuximab vedotin exposure differed. Profiled with immunoSEQ multiplex PCR; TCRdb holds only in-frame clones, not every one. The sample records 30,000 to 40,000 clones, 70% to 80% being singletons. The sample consisted of peripheral blood mononuclear cells (PBMCs), taken at baseline. These receptors all come from a human donor with classical Hodgkin lymphoma.

This chain uses TRBV2 with TRBJ1-2; D remains ambiguous. The V gene's germline CDR1 is SNHLY and CDR2 FYNNEI. The V end was cut by 6 bases, the J end by 0 bases, with 11 bases between. This CDR3 contains 14 residues. The CDR3 nucleotides read TGTGCCAGCAGCAACCAGATAGCTAACTATGGCTACACCTTC. It codes for CASSNQIANYGYTF.

The J gene is TRBJ2-1, the V gene TRBV15, with D tentatively TRBD1 or TRBD2 (6 bases each). Trimming removed 0 bases from V and 7 bases from J, with 22 bases in between. This CDR3 has 18 amino acids. Germline V gene lookup returns CDR1 LNHNV and CDR2 YYDKDF (reference sequence). CDR3 loop: CATSREVSRGPSGNEQFF. In DNA, the CDR3 is TGTGCCACCAGCAGAGAGGTATCACGGGGGCCTTCGGGGAATGAGCAGTTCTTC.

The table lists this clone with a count of one. This rearrangement joins TRBV15 to TRBJ1-2; weak D call: TRBD1 (6 bases). V dropped 5 bases and J dropped 5 bases, with 12 bases sitting between them. There are 13 residues in the CDR3. The V gene's germline CDR1 is LNHNV and CDR2 YYDKDF (reference sequence). The CDR3 is CATSVTGLYGYTF. CDR3 bases: TGTGCCACCAGCGTCACAGGGCTGTATGGCTACACCTTC.

The V and J genes are TRBV2 and TRBJ2-2; the D call may be TRBD1 or TRBD2 (5 bases each). The CDR3 has 14 residues. V was cut by 3 bases and J by 4 bases, with 9 bases left in between. Looked up from germline, CDR1 is SNHLY and CDR2 is FYNNEI. The CDR3 region is CASSEGVSTGELFF. DNA of the CDR3: TGTGCCAGCAGTGAGGGGGTGAGCACCGGGGAGCTGTTTTTT.

The V call is TRBV5-4, the J call TRBJ2-1; no definite D call. Germline-derived CDR1 and CDR2 are SGHNT and YYREEE (reference sequence). The CDR3 runs to 13 residues. Trimming pared 5 bases from V and 6 bases from J, leaving 12 bases between. CDR3 residues: CASSYFSGNEQFF. The CDR3, as DNA: TGTGCCAGCAGTTACTTCTCCGGCAATGAGCAGTTCTTC.

This clone has only a few counts. This chain's CDR3 is CASSLLSSTDTQYF. CDR3 nucleotides: TGCGCCAGCAGCTTACTGTCTAGCACAGATACGCAGTATTTT. The chain combines TRBV5-1 with TRBJ2-3; the D is unclear. Germline assignment: CDR1 SGHRS and CDR2 YFSETQ. This CDR3 comprises 14 residues. V lost 2 bases and J 0 bases, leaving 7 bases between the germline ends.

The chain couples TRBV6-5 to TRBJ1-5, with 8 bases that match TRBD1. This CDR3 has 13 amino acids. Germline V gives CDR1 MNHEY, CDR2 SVGAGI. Trimming removed 8 bases from V and 6 bases from J; junction bases left unmatched: 6. CDR3 DNA sequence: TGTGCCAGCTTGACAGGGGTGGGTCAGCCCCAGCATTTT. This codes for CASLTGVGQPQHF.

The chain employs TRBV28 and TRBJ2-1, with 13 bases matching TRBD2. The CDR3 covers 15 residues. V was pared by 3 bases and J by 13 bases, with 9 bases of the junction left unmatched. Germline CDR1 MDHEN, CDR2 SYDVKM. CDR3 in amino acids: CASSFAWTSGSYQFF. In nucleotides, the CDR3 is TGTGCCAGCAGTTTCGCCTGGACTAGCGGGAGCTATCAGTTCTTC. The full variable domain, completed using reference TRBV28 and TRBJ2-1, is DVKVTQSSRYLVKRTGEKVFLECVQDMDHENMFWYRQDPGLGLRLIYFSYDVKMKEKGDIPEGYSVSREKKERFSLILESASTNQTSMYLCASSFAWTSGSYQFFGPGTRLTVL.

The chain recombines TRBV5-8 with TRBJ2-7; 8 positions match TRBD1. The CDR3 sequence is 13 residues long. Germline V lookup: CDR1 SGHTS, CDR2 YDEGEE. Trimming cost V 4 bases and J 3 bases; bases outside gene matches: 3. In DNA form, the CDR3 reads TGTGCCAGCAGCCGGACAGGGTTCTACGAGCAGTACTTC. This sequence encodes CASSRTGFYEQYF.

The J gene is TRBJ2-5, the V gene TRBV19, with 10 nucleotides matching TRBD2. This CDR3 is built from 16 residues. CDR1 LNHDA and CDR2 SQIVND come from the germline V gene (reference sequence). The J segment lost 5 bases and the V segment lost 4 bases, leaving 10 bases of the junction unmatched. CDR3 residues: CASSTYSSGRGETQYF. For the CDR3, the DNA is TGTGCCAGTAGTACCTACTCCAGCGGGAGGGGTGAGACCCAGTACTTC.

The V gene is TRBV5-1, the J gene TRBJ1-4, with TRBD1 as a possible D gene (5 bases). The CDR3 sequence is 13 residues long. Per the germline V gene, CDR1 is SGHRS and CDR2 is YFSETQ. V gave up 0 bases and J gave up 6 bases, with 6 bases separating them. CDR3 amino acids: CASSLGGDEKLFF. The CDR3 nucleotides read TGCGCCAGCAGCTTGGGAGGGGATGAAAAACTGTTTTTT.

The DNA for the CDR3 is TGTGCCAGCAGGGTATCCTACGAGCAGTACTTC. It codes for CASRVSYEQYF. The rearrangement joins TRBV6-6 to TRBJ2-7; D is uncertain. V lost 6 bases, J lost 1 base, and 4 bases lay in between. Germline CDR1 and CDR2: MNHNY and SVGAGI (reference sequence). The CDR3 extends over 11 amino acids.

J is TRBJ1-2 and V is TRBV19; D unclear. Germline values: CDR1 LNHDA, CDR2 SQIVND (reference sequence). The CDR3 runs to 14 residues. V was cut by 3 bases and J by 3 bases, with 11 bases left in between. The CDR3 spells CASSITSYDYGYTF. CDR3 bases: TGTGCCAGTAGTATTACGAGTTATGACTATGGCTACACCTTC. The full variable domain, in which reference TRBV19 and TRBJ1-2 provide the parts outside the CDR3, is DGGITQSPKYLFRKEGQNVTLSCEQNLNHDAMYWYRQDPGQGLRLIYYSQIVNDFQKGDIAEGYSVSREKKESFPLTVTSAQKNPTAFYLCASSITSYDYGYTFGSGTRLTVV.